This T cell receptor (beta chain) was sequenced in a study of blood T cell repertoires in COVID-19. Study information: The study drew acute and convalescent COVID-19 samples from the United States, Italy and Spain. T cells, B-cell-depleted T cells, or PBMCs provided the cDNA or gDNA that served as material.

In the original analysis: Nucleated cell counts were estimated from reference gene primer amplification. The repertoire was sequenced with immunoSEQ multiplex PCR; TCRdb's copy has only in-frame clones and lacks some. D and trimming come from the DNA, and the V and J calls and clone size come from that table. The sample includes some 250,000 clones, 65% to 85% of them seen just once. The CDR3 has 17 residues. Trimming took off 0 bases at V and 0 bases at J, with 15 bases between the two ends. Germline CDR1 reads SGDLS; CDR2 reads YYNGEE. Sequencing input: peripheral blood. The chain combines TRBV9 with TRBJ1-1; no reliable D call. This TCR was recovered from a man aged 35 to 55 with acute or convalescent COVID-19. The CDR3, as DNA: TGTGCCAGCAGCGTAGAGACCTCGGGAGGACTGAACACTGAAGCTTTCTTT. Translating it yields CASSVETSGGLNTEAFF.